Listed below are T cell receptor beta chains from one sample, sequenced in a study of blood T cell repertoires in COVID-19. The assay was immunoSEQ multiplex PCR, and TCRdb's table has in-frame clones only and misses some. The sample records some 90,000 clones, 65% to 90% being singletons. The sample consisted of peripheral blood. These receptors were obtained from an elderly man with active or convalescent COVID-19. The CDR3 runs from the conserved cysteine through the conserved F or W. The order of the fields is D gene, CDR3 length, V gene, J gene, clone size, CDR3 DNA, CDR3 protein. The D gene is left open where the match is weak. The size field is filled for only some rows; it gives once, few, many or a size class.

D gene: .
CDR3 length: 13
V gene: TRBV29-1
J gene: TRBJ2-5
clone size: .
CDR3 DNA: TGCAGCGTGTCCCGGGCAGGGGCTATAACCCAGTACTTC
CDR3 protein: CSVSRAGAITQYF

D gene: TRBD2
CDR3 length: 18
V gene: TRBV6-2/TRBV6-3
J gene: TRBJ2-2
clone size: .
CDR3 DNA: TGTGCCAGCAGCCCGCGGCTAGCGGGAGGCGAACGAACCGGGGAGCTGTTTTTT
CDR3 protein: CASSPRLAGGERTGELFF

D gene: .
CDR3 length: 16
V gene: TRBV3-1/TRBV3-2
J gene: TRBJ1-6
clone size: .
CDR3 DNA: TGTGCCAGCAGCCAAGTGGGCAGCCGAGTAAATTCACCCCTCCACTTT
CDR3 protein: CASSQVGSRVNSPLHF

D gene: TRBD1
CDR3 length: 15
V gene: TRBV2
J gene: TRBJ1-5
clone size: .
CDR3 DNA: TGTGCCAGCAGCCCGGGACAGAGTCCCAATCAGCCCCAGCATTTT
CDR3 protein: CASSPGQSPNQPQHF

D gene: .
CDR3 length: 14
V gene: TRBV5-6
J gene: TRBJ1-6
clone size: .
CDR3 DNA: TGTGCCAGCAGCTGGGGTGCGGGTGATTCACCCCTCCACTTT
CDR3 protein: CASSWGAGDSPLHF

D gene: TRBD2
CDR3 length: 15
V gene: TRBV5-1
J gene: TRBJ2-2
clone size: .
CDR3 DNA: TGCGCCAGCAGCTTCCTAGCGGGAGTAACCGGGGAGCTGTTTTTT
CDR3 protein: CASSFLAGVTGELFF

D gene: .
CDR3 length: 17
V gene: TRBV7-6
J gene: TRBJ2-2
clone size: few
CDR3 DNA: TGTGCCAGCAGCTTAGCGCCCGGACAGACCAACACCGGGGAGCTGTTTTTT
CDR3 protein: CASSLAPGQTNTGELFF

D gene: .
CDR3 length: 15
V gene: TRBV6-1
J gene: TRBJ2-1
clone size: .
CDR3 DNA: TGTGCCAGCAGTGAGGCAGGGTGGGGGGTTTTTGAGCAGTTCTTC
CDR3 protein: CASSEAGWGVFEQFF

D gene: TRBD1
CDR3 length: 14
V gene: TRBV3-1/TRBV3-2
J gene: TRBJ1-2
clone size: .
CDR3 DNA: TGTGCCAGCAGCCAACAGGACAGGGGCTATGGCTACACCTTC
CDR3 protein: CASSQQDRGYGYTF

D gene: .
CDR3 length: 14
V gene: TRBV7-2
J gene: TRBJ1-5
clone size: .
CDR3 DNA: TGTGCCAGCAGGGCTACAGGGAACAATCAGCCCCAGCATTTT
CDR3 protein: CASRATGNNQPQHF

D gene: .
CDR3 length: 14
V gene: TRBV6-5
J gene: TRBJ1-3
clone size: .
CDR3 DNA: TGTGCCAGCAGGCCAGGGATCTCTGGAAACACCATATATTTT
CDR3 protein: CASRPGISGNTIYF

D gene: .
CDR3 length: 15
V gene: TRBV7-2
J gene: TRBJ1-5
clone size: .
CDR3 DNA: TGTGCCAGCAGACAGACAGCACATAGCAATCAGCCCCAGCATTTT
CDR3 protein: CASRQTAHSNQPQHF

D gene: .
CDR3 length: 15
V gene: TRBV25-1
J gene: TRBJ1-4
clone size: .
CDR3 DNA: TGTGCCAGCAGCCCGCCGGCTGGGAGACATGAAAAACTGTTTTTT
CDR3 protein: CASSPPAGRHEKLFF

D gene: .
CDR3 length: 12
V gene: TRBV7-9
J gene: TRBJ1-1
clone size: once
CDR3 DNA: TGTGCCAGCAGCCTGGACAGTACTGAAGCTTTCTTT
CDR3 protein: CASSLDSTEAFF

D gene: TRBD2
CDR3 length: 15
V gene: TRBV29-1
J gene: TRBJ2-5
clone size: .
CDR3 DNA: TGCAGCGTTGAAGTAGCGGGAGTCGGCCAAGAGACCCAGTACTTC
CDR3 protein: CSVEVAGVGQETQYF

D gene: TRBD2
CDR3 length: 19
V gene: TRBV7-2
J gene: TRBJ2-1
clone size: .
CDR3 DNA: TGTGCCAGCAGCTTACGTGGTTGGGGGAGGGCCGGGGCTTACAATGAGCAGTTCTTC
CDR3 protein: CASSLRGWGRAGAYNEQFF

D gene: .
CDR3 length: 12
V gene: TRBV6-5
J gene: TRBJ1-1
clone size: few
CDR3 DNA: TGTGCCAGCAACCCAGGGCCTTTTGAAGCTTTCTTT
CDR3 protein: CASNPGPFEAFF

D gene: .
CDR3 length: 17
V gene: TRBV9
J gene: TRBJ2-1
clone size: once
CDR3 DNA: TGTGCCAGCAGCGTAGTGGGGGCGGGAGCCTCCTACAATGAGCAGTTCTTC
CDR3 protein: CASSVVGAGASYNEQFF

D gene: .
CDR3 length: 16
V gene: TRBV6-2/TRBV6-3
J gene: TRBJ2-1
clone size: .
CDR3 DNA: TGTGCCAGCAGTTCTTCTTTGGCGGGGACTTACAATGAGCAGTTCTTC
CDR3 protein: CASSSSLAGTYNEQFF

D gene: .
CDR3 length: 14
V gene: TRBV2
J gene: TRBJ1-5
clone size: once
CDR3 DNA: TGTGCCAGCAGACTCGACAGTAGCAATCAGCCCCAGCATTTT
CDR3 protein: CASRLDSSNQPQHF

D gene: .
CDR3 length: 15
V gene: TRBV2
J gene: TRBJ1-6
clone size: .
CDR3 DNA: TGTGCCAGCACACGGGGTAGCTCCTATAATTCACCCCTCCACTTT
CDR3 protein: CASTRGSSYNSPLHF

D gene: TRBD2
CDR3 length: 13
V gene: TRBV5-1
J gene: TRBJ2-2
clone size: .
CDR3 DNA: TGCGCCAGCAGCTTCGGGGGGACCGGGGAGCTGTTTTTT
CDR3 protein: CASSFGGTGELFF

D gene: .
CDR3 length: 16
V gene: TRBV19
J gene: TRBJ1-1
clone size: once
CDR3 DNA: TGTGCCAGTAACCTGGGTTGGGGGCAAGGAGGAACTGAAGCTTTCTTT
CDR3 protein: CASNLGWGQGGTEAFF

D gene: .
CDR3 length: 15
V gene: TRBV7-2
J gene: TRBJ2-1
clone size: few
CDR3 DNA: TGTGCCAGCAGCTTAGCGGGAGGCCATTACAATGAGCAGTTCTTC
CDR3 protein: CASSLAGGHYNEQFF

D gene: TRBD2
CDR3 length: 15
V gene: TRBV28
J gene: TRBJ2-1
clone size: few
CDR3 DNA: TGTGCCAGCTGCAAAGGCGGGAGAGGTTACAATGAGCAGTTCTTC
CDR3 protein: CASCKGGRGYNEQFF

D gene: TRBD2
CDR3 length: 15
V gene: TRBV30
J gene: TRBJ2-3
clone size: .
CDR3 DNA: TGTGCCTGGACCAAAGGACTAGCGGTTACAGATACGCAGTATTTT
CDR3 protein: CAWTKGLAVTDTQYF

D gene: TRBD2
CDR3 length: 16
V gene: TRBV9
J gene: TRBJ2-1
clone size: few
CDR3 DNA: TGTGCCAGCAGCCCCCAGGGTAGCGGGACGCACAATGAGCAGTTCTTC
CDR3 protein: CASSPQGSGTHNEQFF

D gene: .
CDR3 length: 12
V gene: TRBV21-1
J gene: TRBJ1-1
clone size: few
CDR3 DNA: TGTGCCAGCACCCCCGGTAGAATTGAAGCTTTCTTT
CDR3 protein: CASTPGRIEAFF

D gene: .
CDR3 length: 15
V gene: TRBV5-1
J gene: TRBJ1-3
clone size: .
CDR3 DNA: TGCGCCAGCAGCCGAAGTGCTAATGCTGGAAACACCATATATTTT
CDR3 protein: CASSRSANAGNTIYF

D gene: .
CDR3 length: 15
V gene: TRBV2
J gene: TRBJ2-3
clone size: .
CDR3 DNA: TGTGCCAGCACCCGACTAGTAGGGGCCCCAGATACGCAGTATTTT
CDR3 protein: CASTRLVGAPDTQYF

D gene: TRBD1
CDR3 length: 14
V gene: TRBV27
J gene: TRBJ1-2
clone size: .
CDR3 DNA: TGTGCCAGCAGTTTGAAGACAGGGGGATTTGGCTACACCTTC
CDR3 protein: CASSLKTGGFGYTF

D gene: .
CDR3 length: 16
V gene: TRBV10-3
J gene: TRBJ2-1
clone size: .
CDR3 DNA: TGTGCCATCAGGACCGCTCCAGCGGCAGACTACAATGAGCAGTTCTTC
CDR3 protein: CAIRTAPAADYNEQFF

D gene: .
CDR3 length: 13
V gene: TRBV24-1
J gene: TRBJ2-1
clone size: .
CDR3 DNA: TGTGCCACCAGTGATGGGGCAGGCAATGAGCAGTTCTTC
CDR3 protein: CATSDGAGNEQFF

D gene: TRBD1
CDR3 length: 15
V gene: TRBV6-5
J gene: TRBJ1-2
clone size: .
CDR3 DNA: TGTGCCAGCAGCGGAAGCTTGCAGGGGGCTACTGGCTACACCTTC
CDR3 protein: CASSGSLQGATGYTF

D gene: TRBD2
CDR3 length: 17
V gene: TRBV11-2
J gene: TRBJ2-4
clone size: .
CDR3 DNA: TGTGCCAGCAGCTCCCTTCGGATCAGCGGGAGGCAAAACATTCAGTACTTC
CDR3 protein: CASSSLRISGRQNIQYF

D gene: TRBD2
CDR3 length: 17
V gene: TRBV10-1
J gene: TRBJ2-4
clone size: .
CDR3 DNA: TGCGCCAGGGGGGGACTAGCGGTGGAGTTAGGGAAAAACATTCAGTACTTC
CDR3 protein: CARGGLAVELGKNIQYF

D gene: .
CDR3 length: 15
V gene: TRBV4-2
J gene: TRBJ1-1
clone size: .
CDR3 DNA: TGTGCCAGCAGCCAACGGCCAGGGGTGAACACTGAAGCTTTCTTT
CDR3 protein: CASSQRPGVNTEAFF

D gene: TRBD1
CDR3 length: 13
V gene: TRBV6-2/TRBV6-3
J gene: TRBJ1-5
clone size: .
CDR3 DNA: TGTGCCAGCAGTTACCAGGGGGATCAGCCCCAGCATTTT
CDR3 protein: CASSYQGDQPQHF

D gene: .
CDR3 length: 15
V gene: TRBV6-1
J gene: TRBJ1-1
clone size: .
CDR3 DNA: TGTGCCAGCAGTGAAGTGGGGCGGGGGAACACTGAAGCTTTCTTT
CDR3 protein: CASSEVGRGNTEAFF

D gene: .
CDR3 length: 13
V gene: TRBV7-2
J gene: TRBJ1-1
clone size: .
CDR3 DNA: TGTGCCAGCAGCGTCAAAATGAACACTGAAGCTTTCTTT
CDR3 protein: CASSVKMNTEAFF

D gene: TRBD2
CDR3 length: 12
V gene: TRBV14
J gene: TRBJ2-7
clone size: .
CDR3 DNA: TGTGCCAGCGGGGGAGGGAACTACGAGCAGTACTTC
CDR3 protein: CASGGGNYEQYF

D gene: .
CDR3 length: 15
V gene: TRBV19
J gene: TRBJ1-5
clone size: .
CDR3 DNA: TGTGCCACTACGCAAGAGGGAGGGGGCAATCAGCCCCAGCATTTT
CDR3 protein: CATTQEGGGNQPQHF

D gene: TRBD2
CDR3 length: 16
V gene: TRBV24-1
J gene: TRBJ2-1
clone size: .
CDR3 DNA: TGTGCCACCAGTGATTCTGGGGGGAGGGCAAACAATGAGCAGTTCTTC
CDR3 protein: CATSDSGGRANNEQFF

D gene: .
CDR3 length: 14
V gene: TRBV25-1
J gene: TRBJ1-5
clone size: few
CDR3 DNA: TGTGCCAGCAGTGACGACCGGGGCAATCAGCCCCAGCATTTT
CDR3 protein: CASSDDRGNQPQHF

D gene: .
CDR3 length: 14
V gene: TRBV6-6
J gene: TRBJ2-5
clone size: .
CDR3 DNA: TGTGCCAGCAGTTACTCTTTGGGGAGTGGGACCCAGTACTTC
CDR3 protein: CASSYSLGSGTQYF

D gene: .
CDR3 length: 14
V gene: TRBV4-1
J gene: TRBJ2-1
clone size: .
CDR3 DNA: TGCGCCAGCAGCCAACCGGGCTCCTACAATGAGCAGTTCTTC
CDR3 protein: CASSQPGSYNEQFF

D gene: TRBD1
CDR3 length: 15
V gene: TRBV5-5
J gene: TRBJ1-5
clone size: .
CDR3 DNA: TGTGCCAGCAGCTTGGTGCAGGGGGCGCGGCAGCCCCAGCATTTT
CDR3 protein: CASSLVQGARQPQHF

D gene: TRBD1
CDR3 length: 14
V gene: TRBV30
J gene: TRBJ1-6
clone size: .
CDR3 DNA: TGTGCCTGGAGGCCTGGGACAGTCAATTCACCCCTCCACTTT
CDR3 protein: CAWRPGTVNSPLHF